A selection of T cell receptor beta chains follows, all from one sample in a study of blood T cell repertoires in COVID-19. Some clones are missing from TCRdb's copy, which holds only in-frame ones; the method was immunoSEQ multiplex PCR. The sample lists around 130,000 clones; around 79% were seen once. The sequencing input was peripheral blood. The receptors come from an elderly man with acute or convalescent COVID-19. CDR3s include the opening cysteine and the closing phenylalanine or tryptophan. A D gene is named only where the DNA matches it firmly. For some rows the clone size is stated as once, few or many, or as a class when expanded; others skip it.

CDR3 length,J gene,D gene,V gene,clone size,CDR3 protein,CDR3 DNA
17,TRBJ1-3,.,TRBV7-9,once,CASSSRGGQRGGNTIYF,TGTGCCAGCAGCTCCCGGGGGGGACAACGGGGAGGAAACACCATATATTTT
18,TRBJ1-1,.,TRBV27,.,CASTLPSPLQQILTEAFF,TGTGCCAGCACCCTCCCCTCCCCCCTCCAACAGATTCTCACTGAAGCTTTCTTT
15,TRBJ2-7,.,TRBV28,.,CASSRGGTGSYEQYF,TGTGCCAGCAGTAGAGGAGGGACGGGGTCCTACGAGCAGTACTTC
19,TRBJ2-1,.,TRBV3-1/TRBV3-2,.,CASSHRRPETGDFAGEQFF,TGTGCCAGCAGCCACCGCCGACCTGAAACAGGGGACTTCGCCGGTGAGCAGTTCTTC
15,TRBJ2-2,.,TRBV4-1,.,CASSQPWTDTGELFF,TGCGCCAGCAGCCAACCCTGGACAGATACCGGGGAGCTGTTTTTT
13,TRBJ2-5,.,TRBV10-3,.,CAISVGQQETQYF,TGTGCCATCAGTGTGGGCCAGCAAGAGACCCAGTACTTC
15,TRBJ1-2,.,TRBV28,.,CASSLFSGYGYGYTF,TGTGCCAGCAGTTTATTTTCGGGGTATGGTTATGGCTACACCTTC
16,TRBJ2-5,TRBD2,TRBV20-1,.,CSASSGLAGPQETQYF,TGCAGTGCTAGTTCCGGGCTAGCGGGACCTCAAGAGACCCAGTACTTC
14,TRBJ1-1,TRBD1,TRBV5-5,few,CASSWTGTNTEAFF,TGTGCCAGCAGCTGGACAGGGACCAACACTGAAGCTTTCTTT
14,TRBJ2-7,TRBD1,TRBV6-5,.,CASRGTGLSYEQYF,TGTGCCAGCAGGGGGACAGGGCTCTCCTACGAGCAGTACTTC
16,TRBJ1-2,.,TRBV10-3,.,CAISESTVSIYYGYTF,TGTGCCATCAGTGAGTCGACTGTCAGTATCTACTATGGCTACACCTTC
15,TRBJ1-6,TRBD1,TRBV6-5,.,CASRDRGSYNSPLHF,TGTGCCAGCAGGGACAGGGGCTCCTATAATTCACCCCTCCACTTT
19,TRBJ2-1,TRBD2,TRBV24-1,.,CATSDVGLAGTSSYNEQFF,TGTGCCACCAGTGATGTGGGACTAGCGGGGACAAGCTCCTACAATGAGCAGTTCTTC